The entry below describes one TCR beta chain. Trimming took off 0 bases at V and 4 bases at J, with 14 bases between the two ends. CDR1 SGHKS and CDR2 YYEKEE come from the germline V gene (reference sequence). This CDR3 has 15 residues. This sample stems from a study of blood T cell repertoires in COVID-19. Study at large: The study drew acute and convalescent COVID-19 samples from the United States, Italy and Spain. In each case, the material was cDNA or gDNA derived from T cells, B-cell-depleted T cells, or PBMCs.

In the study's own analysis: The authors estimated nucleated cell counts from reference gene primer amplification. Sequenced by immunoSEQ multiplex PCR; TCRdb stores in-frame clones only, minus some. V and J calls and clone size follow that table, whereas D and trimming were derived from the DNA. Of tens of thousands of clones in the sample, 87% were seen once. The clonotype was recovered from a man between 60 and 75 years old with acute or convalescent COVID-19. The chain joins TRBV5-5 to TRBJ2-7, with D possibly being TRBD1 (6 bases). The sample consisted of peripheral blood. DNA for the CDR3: TGTGCCAGCAGCTTGGACAGGGCCTCTCTATACGAGCAGTACTTC. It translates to CASSLDRASLYEQYF. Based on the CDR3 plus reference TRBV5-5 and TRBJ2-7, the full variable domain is DAGVTQSPTHLIKTRGQQVTLRCSPISGHKSVSWYQQVLGQGPQFIFQYYEKEERGRGNFPDRFSARQFPNYSSELNVNALLLGDSALYLCASSLDRASLYEQYFGPGTRLTVT.